The 21 T cell receptor beta chains in this list originate from one sample, sequenced in a study of beta chain features in type 1 diabetes. Study-level points and caveats: Type 1 diabetes patients had moderately but significantly shorter TCRB CDR3s in all four CD4+ subsets.

Isolated RNA was reverse transcribed in full, so expressed TCRB transcripts were sequenced. Repertoires were generated with immunoSEQ multiplex PCR, while TCRdb's copy carries only in-frame clones and drops some. The table lists hundreds of thousands of clones, roughly an eighth of them singletons. These receptors lack a known antigen. The sample taken for sequencing was naive CD4+ T cells from blood. All receptors come from a man between 18 and 29 years old with type 1 diabetes.

This clone was observed once. V usage is TRBV4-2 and J usage is TRBJ2-2, with D perhaps TRBD1 (7 bases). The CDR3 has 15 residues. Trimming pared 6 bases from V and 2 bases from J, leaving 13 bases between. The germline V gene encodes CDR1 LGHNA and CDR2 YNFKEQ. The CDR3, as DNA: TGTGCCAGCAGGAAGGAGGGGGCTAACACCGGGGAGCTGTTTTTT. Amino acids: CASRKEGANTGELFF.

The CDR3 nucleotides are TGTGCCAGCAGTGCCCCCCGGGCGCATGGCTACACCTTC. It yields the protein CASSAPRAHGYTF. The chain links TRBV2 to TRBJ1-2; D is ambiguous. This CDR3 has 13 residues. Germline-derived CDR1 and CDR2 are SNHLY and FYNNEI. V was shortened by 4 bases and J by 6 bases, with 12 bases between the two germline ends.

The gene calls are TRBV21-1 and TRBJ1-3. TRBV21-1 represents a pseudogene. This CDR3 is built from 14 residues. The CDR3 region is CASSNRGSGNTIYF. CDR3 nucleotides: TGTGCCAGCAGCAATCGGGGTTCTGGAAACACCATATATTTT.

This clone was seen more than once but under ten times. The V gene is TRBV25-1, the J gene TRBJ2-3; D uncertain. Trimming shortened V by 9 bases and J by 0 bases, and 13 bases separated the two germline ends. Germline V gene data show CDR1 as MGHDK and CDR2 as SYGVNS. This CDR3 comprises 14 residues. This chain's CDR3 is CASDRAGSTDTQYF. CDR3 DNA sequence: TGTGCCAGTGACCGGGCAGGTAGCACAGATACGCAGTATTTT.

V is TRBV29-1 and J is TRBJ1-2, with D perhaps matching TRBD1 (5 bases). CDR3 length: 14 residues. The V end lost 4 bases, the J end lost 4 bases, and 16 bases lay between the germline ends. From germline, CDR1 is SQVTM and CDR2 ANQGSEA. Written as DNA, the CDR3 is TGCAGCGTTGGGTCAGGGCAGGATCCCTATGGCTACACCTTC. This sequence encodes CSVGSGQDPYGYTF.

This clone was seen a few times. This chain links TRBV29-1 with TRBJ2-5; TRBD1 is a possible D gene (8 bases). The V end was cut by 6 bases, the J end by 5 bases, with 16 bases between. The germline CDR1 and CDR2 sequences are SQVTM and ANQGSEA. The CDR3 spans 13 residues. In DNA, the CDR3 is TGCAGCGTCACAGGACAGGGAGGGGAGACCCAGTACTTC. The encoded protein is CSVTGQGGETQYF. Drawing the rest from reference TRBV29-1 and TRBJ2-5, the complete variable domain is SAVISQKPSRDICQRGTSLTIQCQVDSQVTMMFWYRQQPGQSLTLIATANQGSEATYESGFVIDKFPISRPNLTFSTLTVSNMSPEDSSIYLCSVTGQGGETQYFGPGTRLLVL.

The rearrangement links TRBV2 to TRBJ2-2, with a possible D match to TRBD1 (5 bases). The germline CDR1 and CDR2 sequences are SNHLY and FYNNEI. The V end was cut by 1 base, the J end by 0 bases, with 15 bases between. The CDR3 length is 18 residues. CDR3 sequence: CASSEGLGRKPNTGELFF. The CDR3 DNA follows: TGTGCCAGCAGTGAAGGATTGGGGCGGAAGCCGAACACCGGGGAGCTGTTTTTT.

The V gene is TRBV5-4, the J gene TRBJ2-7; TRBD1 might be the D (7 bases). CDR1 SGHNT and CDR2 YYREEE come from the germline V gene (reference sequence). The CDR3 has 13 residues. V was shortened by 3 bases and J by 5 bases, with 12 bases between the two germline ends. The chain's CDR3 is CASSYDREDEQYF. CDR3 DNA: TGTGCCAGCAGCTACGACAGGGAGGACGAGCAGTACTTC.

This clone was observed a handful of times. The chain is built from TRBV30 and TRBJ2-6; tentative D call: TRBD1 (6 bases). The CDR3 is made up of 15 amino acids. The ends were cut back, 0 bases at V and 1 base at J, with 7 bases in the middle. Looked up from germline, CDR1 is GTSNPN and CDR2 is SVGIG (reference sequence). As DNA, the CDR3 is TGTGCCTGGAGTGTCGGACAGTCTGGGGCCAACGTCCTGACTTTC. Protein: CAWSVGQSGANVLTF.

V gene TRBV11-1 combines with J gene TRBJ1-1, with D perhaps matching TRBD1 (5 bases). Deletions cut 5 bases from V and 1 base from J, with 11 bases between. There are 14 residues in the CDR3. Germline CDR1 reads SGHAT; CDR2 reads FQDESV (reference sequence). The DNA for the CDR3 is TGTGCCAGCAGCCCAGCGGGGACGAACACTGAAGCTTTCTTT. Translation gives CASSPAGTNTEAFF.

This clone was found a few times. The chain carries TRBV11-2 and TRBJ1-5, with D possibly being TRBD1 (5 bases). The ends were cut back, 4 bases at V and 7 bases at J, with 11 bases in the middle. The V gene's germline CDR1 is SGHAT and CDR2 FQNNGV. The CDR3 sequence is 13 residues long. Here the CDR3 reads CASSSSGQQPQHF. The CDR3 DNA reads as TGTGCCAGCAGCTCATCGGGGCAGCAGCCCCAGCATTTT.

The J gene is TRBJ2-3, the V gene TRBV12-5; D is unclear. This CDR3 has 13 residues. Per the germline V gene, CDR1 is LGHNT and CDR2 is FRNRAP. Trimming removed 3 bases at V and 0 bases at J, with 4 bases between. CDR3 residues: CASGFGSTDTQYF. CDR3 DNA sequence: TGTGCTAGTGGTTTCGGTAGCACAGATACGCAGTATTTT.

This clone has just a few counts. The chain employs TRBV4-1 and TRBJ1-1; D gene unclear. CDR3 length: 19 residues. Germline V gene sequence: CDR1 MGHRA, CDR2 YSYEKL. V was pared by 1 base and J by 1 base, with 22 bases between. This chain's CDR3 is CASSQGYRVHNASNTEAFF. CDR3 nucleotides: TGCGCCAGCAGCCAAGGCTACAGAGTCCACAATGCGTCGAACACTGAAGCTTTCTTT.

This chain connects TRBV2 to TRBJ2-1, with 9 bases fitting TRBD2. The junction had 11 bases not matched to a gene; V was cut back by 8 bases and J by 6 bases. The CDR3 runs 15 residues. From germline, CDR1 is SNHLY and CDR2 FYNNEI. The CDR3 reads CASSYTGLATNEQFF. The CDR3 DNA sequence: TGTGCCAGCTCTTACACGGGACTAGCAACCAATGAGCAGTTCTTC.

The V and J genes are TRBV11-1 and TRBJ2-7; D gene unclear. The ends were cut back, 3 bases at V and 3 bases at J, with 9 bases in the middle. Germline V lookup: CDR1 SGHAT, CDR2 FQDESV (reference sequence). There are 13 residues in the CDR3. In nucleotides, the CDR3 is TGTGCCAGCAGCTTGATCATCCACTACGAGCAGTACTTC. This gives the protein CASSLIIHYEQYF.

The CDR3 reads CASTPDSTSYEQYF. CDR3 nucleotide sequence: TGTGCCAGCACCCCGGACAGTACATCCTACGAGCAGTACTTC. The V and J genes are TRBV9 and TRBJ2-7, with D perhaps matching TRBD1 (6 bases). CDR1 and CDR2 from the germline V gene are SGDLS and YYNGEE. V was pared by 6 bases and J by 1 base, with 14 bases between. CDR3 length equals 14 residues.

The CDR3 sequence: CASGLVRGAANYGYTF. Here the CDR3 DNA reads TGTGCTAGTGGTTTGGTACGAGGAGCCGCTAACTATGGCTACACCTTC. The chain couples TRBV12-5 to TRBJ1-2, with D unresolved. With 0 bases removed from V and 0 bases from J, the gap between germline ends came to 11 bases. This CDR3 has 16 residues. Germline V gives CDR1 LGHNT, CDR2 FRNRAP.

This clone was detected only a few times. The chain uses TRBV11-3 and TRBJ2-3; 7 positions match TRBD1. The CDR3 is 15 residues long. The trim removed 0 bases at V and 6 bases at J, leaving 6 bases unmatched. Germline values: CDR1 SGHNT, CDR2 YENEEA. CDR3 loop: CASSLDGGQSDTQYF. The CDR3 bases are TGTGCCAGCAGCTTAGATGGGGGACAGAGTGATACGCAGTATTTT.

Only a few counts were recorded for this clone. The V and J genes are TRBV15 and TRBJ1-2, with D possibly being TRBD1 (5 bases). Trimming took 9 bases from V and 2 from J, leaving 10 bases between them. The CDR3 length is 12 residues. The germline V gene encodes CDR1 LNHNV and CDR2 YYDKDF (reference sequence). CDR3: CATSDTNYGYTF. In DNA form, the CDR3 reads TGTGCCACTTCGGACACCAACTATGGCTACACCTTC.

This chain links TRBV7-2 with TRBJ2-1; D not certain. The CDR3 consists of 17 residues. Germline CDR1 SGHTA, CDR2 FQGNSA. Trimming cost V 5 bases and J 1 base, with 18 bases left between them. The CDR3 DNA is TGTGCCAGCAGCCAGCCAGCCTATGGCCTTTCCTACAATGAGCAGTTCTTC. As protein: CASSQPAYGLSYNEQFF.

As DNA, the CDR3 is TGCGCCAGCAGCATGGGACAGGTTAATGAAAAACTGTTTTTT. The encoded protein is CASSMGQVNEKLFF. The chain joins TRBV5-1 to TRBJ1-4, with 8 bases aligning to TRBD1. There are 14 residues in the CDR3. The V gene's germline CDR1 is SGHRS and CDR2 YFSETQ. Trimming removed 4 bases from V and 4 bases from J; junction bases left unmatched: 3.